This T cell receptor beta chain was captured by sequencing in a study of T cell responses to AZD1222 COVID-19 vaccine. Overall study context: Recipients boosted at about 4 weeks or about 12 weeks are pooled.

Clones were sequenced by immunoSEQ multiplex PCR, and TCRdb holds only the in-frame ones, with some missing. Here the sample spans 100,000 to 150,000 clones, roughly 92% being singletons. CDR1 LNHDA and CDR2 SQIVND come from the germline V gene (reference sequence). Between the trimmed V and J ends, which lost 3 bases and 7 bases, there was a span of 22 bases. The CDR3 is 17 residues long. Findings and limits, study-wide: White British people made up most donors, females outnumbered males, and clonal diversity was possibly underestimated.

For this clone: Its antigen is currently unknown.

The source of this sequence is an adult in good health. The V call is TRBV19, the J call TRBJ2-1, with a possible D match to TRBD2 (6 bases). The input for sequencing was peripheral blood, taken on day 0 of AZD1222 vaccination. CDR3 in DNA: TGTGCCAGTAGTATCCCCCTGACTAGATCCCTGAGGAATGAGCAGTTCTTC. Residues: CASSIPLTRSLRNEQFF. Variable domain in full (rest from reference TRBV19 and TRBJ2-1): DGGITQSPKYLFRKEGQNVTLSCEQNLNHDAMYWYRQDPGQGLRLIYYSQIVNDFQKGDIAEGYSVSREKKESFPLTVTSAQKNPTAFYLCASSIPLTRSLRNEQFFGPGTRLTVL.